The next 6 T cell receptor beta chains were all read from a single sample in a study of T cells in Graves' hyperthyroidism and ophthalmopathy. Researchers took RNA transcripts and amplified the TCR beta CDR3 regions from them. The HTBI primer set drove a first-round RT-PCR of the TCR CDR3. TCRdb redid the calling of the multiplex PCR reads with MiXCR, one entry per CDR3 protein. The sample lists more than 95,000 distinct CDR3 sequences; over 45% were seen once. The sample consisted of blood. All receptors derive from a man between 35 and 55 years old with Graves' hyperthyroidism.

V is TRBV10-2 and J is TRBJ1-5, with TRBD1 as a possible D gene (6 bases). Germline V gives CDR1 WSHSY, CDR2 SAAADI. Trimming took off 6 bases at V and 6 bases at J, with 18 bases between the two ends. The CDR3 spans 15 residues. The CDR3: CASRAPGEEGQPQHF. CDR3 DNA: TGCGCCAGCAGAGCCCCAGGGGAAGAGGGTCAGCCCCAGCATTTT.

The V gene is TRBV29-1, the J gene TRBJ2-7, with TRBD2 matching 13 bases. J was trimmed by 6 bases and V by 8 bases; bases with no gene match: 4. The V gene's germline CDR1 is SQVTM and CDR2 ANQGSEA. The CDR3 has 12 amino acids. The CDR3 protein is CSSGTSGVEQYF. CDR3 in DNA: TGCAGCTCCGGGACTAGCGGGGTCGAGCAGTACTTC.

There are many counts of this clonotype. J is TRBJ2-3 and V is TRBV20-1; D call uncertain. Trimming removed 6 bases at V and 0 bases at J, with 13 bases between. This CDR3 is built from 14 residues. Germline V CDR1 and CDR2: DFQATT, SNEGSKA (reference sequence). The CDR3 region is CSAEDGNSTDTQYF. The CDR3 DNA reads as TGCAGTGCAGAGGACGGAAATAGCACAGATACGCAGTATTTT.

At least ten counts were recorded for this clonotype. The V and J genes are TRBV12-3 or TRBV12-4 and TRBJ1-1, with 10 bases matching TRBD1. CDR3 size: 15 residues. The junction had 5 bases not matched to a gene; V was cut back by 6 bases and J by 1 base. Here the CDR3 reads CASRPRQGANTEAFF. The CDR3 DNA reads TGTGCCAGCAGACCCCGACAGGGGGCGAACACTGAAGCTTTCTTT.

For this clonotype: This clone may be a read error of a much larger clone one base away. The conserved phenylalanine or tryptophan normally closing the CDR3 is absent here, so this likely arose from a read error. The DNA is omitted, as the CDR3 cannot be located on it reliably, and the CDR3 follows TCRdb's listing. The rearrangement links TRBV20-1 to TRBJ1-2. Germline V CDR1 and CDR2: DFQATT, SNEGSKA (reference sequence). The CDR3 sequence runs 12 residues, both termini included. This chain's CDR3 is CRARGVSGWNSY.

The CDR3 DNA reads as TGTGCCAGCAGCCCCAGGGAGGGTGGGGTCCGGTTCTTC. It translates to CASSPREGGVRFF. V gene TRBV9 combines with J gene TRBJ2-1; 7 bases map to TRBD2. CDR1 SGDLS and CDR2 YYNGEE come from the germline V gene. The V gene end was trimmed by 4 bases and the J gene end by 15 bases; junction bases not matched to a gene: 13. CDR3 length: 13 amino acids.